This T cell receptor (beta chain) was sequenced during a study of shared clonotypes between healthy human individuals. Study results and limitations: Read depth was anticipated to influence clonotype sharing among donors.

Only Caucasian adults living in Nashville, Tennessee served as donors. Partitioning of CD4+ cells yielded a CD45RA+ naive subset and a CD45RA-negative memory subset. Running of the assay took place at deep level. The protocol was immunoSEQ multiplex PCR, while the TCRdb copy is restricted to in-frame clones and leaves out a portion. The profile shows 400,000 to 600,000 clones, 95% to 96% of them singletons. As to this clone: As yet, its antigen is unknown.

This CDR3 comprises 16 residues. The germline gives CDR1 LNHNV, CDR2 YYDKDF (reference sequence). The ends lost 1 base at V and 0 bases at J; junction bases unmatched: 4. The specimen sequenced was naive CD4+ T cells sorted from blood. As for subset: CD45RA+ positively selected. The chain couples TRBV15 to TRBJ2-7; TRBD2 matches at 9 bases. The TCR sequence derives from a woman under 40 in good health. The CDR3 loop is CATSRGATSGSYEQYF. The DNA of the CDR3 is TGTGCCACCAGCAGAGGAGCGACTAGCGGCTCCTACGAGCAGTACTTC.